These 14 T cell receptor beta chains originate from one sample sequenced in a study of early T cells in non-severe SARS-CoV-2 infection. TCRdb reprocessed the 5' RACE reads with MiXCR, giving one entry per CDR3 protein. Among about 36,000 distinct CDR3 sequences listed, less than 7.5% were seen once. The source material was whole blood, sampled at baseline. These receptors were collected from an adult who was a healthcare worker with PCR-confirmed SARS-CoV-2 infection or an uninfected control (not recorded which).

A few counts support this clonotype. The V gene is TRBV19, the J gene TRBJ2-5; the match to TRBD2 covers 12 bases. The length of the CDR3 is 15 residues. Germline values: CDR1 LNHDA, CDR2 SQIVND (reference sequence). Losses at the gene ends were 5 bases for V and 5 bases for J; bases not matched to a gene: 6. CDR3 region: CASSQRLAGGETQYF. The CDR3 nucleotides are TGTGCCAGTAGTCAACGCCTAGCGGGAGGGGAGACCCAGTACTTC.

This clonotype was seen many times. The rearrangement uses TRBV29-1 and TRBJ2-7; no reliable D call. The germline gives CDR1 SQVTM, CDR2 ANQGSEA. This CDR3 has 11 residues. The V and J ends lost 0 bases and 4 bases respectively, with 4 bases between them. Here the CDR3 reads CSVEDRYEQYF. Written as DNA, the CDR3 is TGCAGCGTTGAAGATCGATACGAGCAGTACTTC.

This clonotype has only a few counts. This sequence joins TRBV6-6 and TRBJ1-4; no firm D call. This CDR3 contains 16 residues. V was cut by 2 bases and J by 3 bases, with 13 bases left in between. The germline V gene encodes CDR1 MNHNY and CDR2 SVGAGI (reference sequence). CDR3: CASSYVVGRSNEKLFF. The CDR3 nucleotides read TGTGCCAGCAGTTACGTGGTGGGCAGGTCTAATGAAAAACTGTTTTTT.

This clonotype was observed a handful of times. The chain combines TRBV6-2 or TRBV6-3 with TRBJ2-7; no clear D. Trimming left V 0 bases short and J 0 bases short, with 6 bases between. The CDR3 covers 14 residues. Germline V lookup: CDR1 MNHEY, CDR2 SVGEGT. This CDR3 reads CASSYSLNSYEQYF. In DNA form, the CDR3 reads TGTGCCAGCAGTTACTCCCTCAACTCCTACGAGCAGTACTTC.

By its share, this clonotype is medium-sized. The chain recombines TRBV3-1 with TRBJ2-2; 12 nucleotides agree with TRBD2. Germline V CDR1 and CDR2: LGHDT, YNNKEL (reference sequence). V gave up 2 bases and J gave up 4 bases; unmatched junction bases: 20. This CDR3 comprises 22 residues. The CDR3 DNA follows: TGTGCCAGCAGCCAACTAAGCCCAGGGACTAGCGGGCCCTATCGGGGCACCGGGGAGCTGTTTTTT. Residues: CASSQLSPGTSGPYRGTGELFF.

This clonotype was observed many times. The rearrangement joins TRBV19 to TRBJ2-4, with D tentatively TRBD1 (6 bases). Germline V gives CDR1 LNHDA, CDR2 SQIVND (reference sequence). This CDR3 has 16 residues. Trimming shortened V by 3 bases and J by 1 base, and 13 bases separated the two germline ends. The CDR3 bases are TGTGCCAGTAGTATGAAACAGGGTCACGCCAAAAACATTCAGTACTTC. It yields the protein CASSMKQGHAKNIQYF.

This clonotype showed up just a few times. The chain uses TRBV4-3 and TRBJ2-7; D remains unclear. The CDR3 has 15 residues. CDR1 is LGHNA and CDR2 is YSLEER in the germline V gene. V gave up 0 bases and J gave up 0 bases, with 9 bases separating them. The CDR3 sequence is CASSQEKGYSYEQYF. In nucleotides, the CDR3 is TGCGCCAGCAGCCAAGAAAAAGGTTACTCCTACGAGCAGTACTTC.

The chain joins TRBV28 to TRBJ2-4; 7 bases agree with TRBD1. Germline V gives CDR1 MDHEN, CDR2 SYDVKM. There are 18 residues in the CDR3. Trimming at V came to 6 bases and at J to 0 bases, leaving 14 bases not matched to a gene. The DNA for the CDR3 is TGTGCCAGCAGGGGGAGAATGGGACAGAAACTAGCCAAAAACATTCAGTACTTC. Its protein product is CASRGRMGQKLAKNIQYF.

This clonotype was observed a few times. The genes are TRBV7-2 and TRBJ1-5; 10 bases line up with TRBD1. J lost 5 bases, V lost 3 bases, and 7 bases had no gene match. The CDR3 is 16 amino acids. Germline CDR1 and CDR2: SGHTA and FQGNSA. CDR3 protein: CASSLTGQGTDQPQHF. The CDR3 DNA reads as TGTGCCAGCAGCTTGACGGGACAGGGGACGGATCAGCCCCAGCATTTT.

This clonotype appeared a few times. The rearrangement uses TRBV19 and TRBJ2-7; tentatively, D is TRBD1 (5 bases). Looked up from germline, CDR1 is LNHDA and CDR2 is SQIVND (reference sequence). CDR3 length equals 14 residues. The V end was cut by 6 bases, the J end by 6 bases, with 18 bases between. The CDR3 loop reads CASRPPQESGEQYF. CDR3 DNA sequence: TGTGCCAGTAGACCCCCACAGGAGAGTGGCGAGCAGTACTTC.

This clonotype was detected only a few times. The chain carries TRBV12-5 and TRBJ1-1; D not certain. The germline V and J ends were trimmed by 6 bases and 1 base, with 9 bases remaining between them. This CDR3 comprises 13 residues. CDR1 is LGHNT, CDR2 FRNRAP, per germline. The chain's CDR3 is CASGLWGNTEAFF. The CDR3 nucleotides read TGTGCTAGTGGACTTTGGGGGAACACTGAAGCTTTCTTT.

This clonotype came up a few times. The CDR3 sequence is CSASFRDPTYNEQFF. CDR3 nucleotides: TGCAGTGCTAGTTTCAGGGATCCTACCTACAATGAGCAGTTCTTC. V usage is TRBV20-1 and J usage is TRBJ2-1, with D perhaps matching TRBD1 (5 bases). V lost 3 bases to trimming and J lost 2 bases, with 14 bases between them. Germline CDR1 is DFQATT and CDR2 is SNEGSKA (reference sequence). CDR3 size: 15 residues.

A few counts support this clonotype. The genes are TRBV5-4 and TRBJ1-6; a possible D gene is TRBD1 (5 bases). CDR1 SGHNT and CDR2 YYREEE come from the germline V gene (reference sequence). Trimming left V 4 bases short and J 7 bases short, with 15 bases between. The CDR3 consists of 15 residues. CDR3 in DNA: TGTGCCAGCAGCAACCCGGGACGGGGAAATTCACCCCTCCACTTT. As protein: CASSNPGRGNSPLHF.

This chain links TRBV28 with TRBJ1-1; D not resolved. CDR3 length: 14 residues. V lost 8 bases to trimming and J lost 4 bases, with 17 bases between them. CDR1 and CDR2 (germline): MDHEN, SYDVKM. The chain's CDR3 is CASQPSGWITEAFF. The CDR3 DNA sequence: TGTGCCAGCCAACCGTCCGGGTGGATCACTGAAGCTTTCTTT.